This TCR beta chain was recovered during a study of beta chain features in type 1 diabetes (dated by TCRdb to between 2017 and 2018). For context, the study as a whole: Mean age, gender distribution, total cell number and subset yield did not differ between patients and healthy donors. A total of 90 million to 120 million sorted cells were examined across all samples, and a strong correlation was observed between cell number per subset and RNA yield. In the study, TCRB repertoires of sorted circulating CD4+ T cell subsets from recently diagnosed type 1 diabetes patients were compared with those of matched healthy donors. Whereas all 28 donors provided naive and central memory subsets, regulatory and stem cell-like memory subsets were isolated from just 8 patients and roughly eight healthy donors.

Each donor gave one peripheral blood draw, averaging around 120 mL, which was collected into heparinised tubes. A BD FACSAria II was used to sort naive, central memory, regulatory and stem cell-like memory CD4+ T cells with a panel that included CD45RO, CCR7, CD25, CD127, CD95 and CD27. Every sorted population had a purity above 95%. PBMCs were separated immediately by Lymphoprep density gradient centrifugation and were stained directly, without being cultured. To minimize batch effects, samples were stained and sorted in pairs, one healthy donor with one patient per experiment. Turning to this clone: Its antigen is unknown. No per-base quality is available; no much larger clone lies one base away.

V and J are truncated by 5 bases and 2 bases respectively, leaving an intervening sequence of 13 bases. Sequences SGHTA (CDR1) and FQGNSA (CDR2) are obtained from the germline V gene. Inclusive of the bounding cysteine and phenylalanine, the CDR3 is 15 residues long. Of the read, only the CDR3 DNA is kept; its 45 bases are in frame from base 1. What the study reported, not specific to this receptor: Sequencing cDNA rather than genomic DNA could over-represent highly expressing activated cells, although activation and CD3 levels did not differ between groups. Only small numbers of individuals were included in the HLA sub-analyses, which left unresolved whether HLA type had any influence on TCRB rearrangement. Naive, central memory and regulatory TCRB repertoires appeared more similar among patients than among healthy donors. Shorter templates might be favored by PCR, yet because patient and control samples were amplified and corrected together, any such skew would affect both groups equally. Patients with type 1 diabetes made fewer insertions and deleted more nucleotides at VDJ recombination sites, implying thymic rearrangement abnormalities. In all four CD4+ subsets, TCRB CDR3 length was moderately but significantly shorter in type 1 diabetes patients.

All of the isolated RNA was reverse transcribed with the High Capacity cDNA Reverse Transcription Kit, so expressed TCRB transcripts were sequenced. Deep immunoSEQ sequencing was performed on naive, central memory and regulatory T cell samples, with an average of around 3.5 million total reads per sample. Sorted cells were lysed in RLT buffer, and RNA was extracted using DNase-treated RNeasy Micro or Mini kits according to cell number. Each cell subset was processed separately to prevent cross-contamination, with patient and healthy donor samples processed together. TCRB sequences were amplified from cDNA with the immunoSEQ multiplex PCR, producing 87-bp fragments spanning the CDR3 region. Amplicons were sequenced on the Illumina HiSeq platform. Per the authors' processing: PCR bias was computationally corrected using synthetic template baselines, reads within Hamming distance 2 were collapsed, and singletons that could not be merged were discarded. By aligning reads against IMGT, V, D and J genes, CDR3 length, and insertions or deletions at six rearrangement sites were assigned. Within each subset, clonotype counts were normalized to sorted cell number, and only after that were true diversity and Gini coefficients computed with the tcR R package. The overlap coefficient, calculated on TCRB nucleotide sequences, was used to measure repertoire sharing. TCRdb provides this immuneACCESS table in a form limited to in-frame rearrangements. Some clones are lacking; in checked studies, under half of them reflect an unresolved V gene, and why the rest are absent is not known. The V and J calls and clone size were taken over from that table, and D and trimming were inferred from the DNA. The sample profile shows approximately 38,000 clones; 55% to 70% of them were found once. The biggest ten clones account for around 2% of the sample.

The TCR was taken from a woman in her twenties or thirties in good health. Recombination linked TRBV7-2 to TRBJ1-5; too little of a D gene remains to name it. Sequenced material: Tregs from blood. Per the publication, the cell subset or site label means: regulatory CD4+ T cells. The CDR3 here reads CASSAGLIGNQPQHF. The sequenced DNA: TGTGCCAGCAGCGCTGGGCTCATCGGCAATCAGCCCCAGCATTTT. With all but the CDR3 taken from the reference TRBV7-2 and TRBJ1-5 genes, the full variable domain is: GAGVSQSPSNKVTEKGKDVELRCDPISGHTALYWYRQSLGQGLEFLIYFQGNSAPDKSGLPSDRFSAERTGGSVSTLTIQRTQQEDSAVYLCASSAGLIGNQPQHFGDGTRLSIL.